A selection of T cell receptor beta chains follows, all from one sample in a study of monozygotic twins with cystic fibrosis. Only in-frame clones appear in the TCRdb table, and some are missing; sequencing was by immunoSEQ multiplex PCR. The data contain about 36,000 clones, approximately 80% of them singletons. The sequencing sample was made of blood. These receptors all stem from a girl aged 2 to 9 with cystic fibrosis. The CDR3 runs from the conserved cysteine through the conserved F or W. D genes are given only for firm matches.

cdr3_aa: CSVVGTLISGYTF
d_call: -
j_call: TRBJ1-2
v_call: TRBV29-1

cdr3_aa: CAWRTGAHLIVSF
d_call: TRBD1
j_call: TRBJ1-2
v_call: TRBV30

cdr3_aa: CASSERGWTGGQPQHF
d_call: TRBD1
j_call: TRBJ1-5
v_call: TRBV2

cdr3_aa: CSVERRGVAYEQYF
d_call: TRBD2
j_call: TRBJ2-7
v_call: TRBV29-1

cdr3_aa: CASSIDWGPSTDTQYF
d_call: -
j_call: TRBJ2-3
v_call: TRBV19

cdr3_aa: CARSLGGAGQKMNYGYTF
d_call: -
j_call: TRBJ1-2
v_call: TRBV5-3

cdr3_aa: CSGGGNTEAFF
d_call: TRBD1
j_call: TRBJ1-1
v_call: TRBV29-1

cdr3_aa: CASSLGGSSTDTQYF
d_call: -
j_call: TRBJ2-3
v_call: TRBV5-8

cdr3_aa: CASSPRTYTGELFF
d_call: -
j_call: TRBJ2-2
v_call: TRBV19

cdr3_aa: CASTGRTSEAFF
d_call: -
j_call: TRBJ1-1
v_call: TRBV6-5

cdr3_aa: CASSPRSGERYEQYF
d_call: -
j_call: TRBJ2-7
v_call: TRBV18

cdr3_aa: CASSSGQVFSYEQYF
d_call: TRBD1
j_call: TRBJ2-7
v_call: TRBV7-9

cdr3_aa: CASSPLDSSNQPQHF
d_call: -
j_call: TRBJ1-5
v_call: TRBV18

cdr3_aa: CASSPRGGHDIQYF
d_call: TRBD2
j_call: TRBJ2-4
v_call: TRBV4-2

cdr3_aa: CASSVPGGYEQYF
d_call: -
j_call: TRBJ2-7
v_call: TRBV7-6

cdr3_aa: CASSLPSQDNYGYTF
d_call: -
j_call: TRBJ1-2
v_call: TRBV7-2

cdr3_aa: CASRREDSNTEAFF
d_call: -
j_call: TRBJ1-1
v_call: TRBV6-5

cdr3_aa: CASSQGRRGPQETQYF
d_call: -
j_call: TRBJ2-5
v_call: TRBV4-3

cdr3_aa: CASNQDGTGNTIYF
d_call: -
j_call: TRBJ1-3
v_call: TRBV6-6

cdr3_aa: CASSRTGVDGYTF
d_call: TRBD1
j_call: TRBJ1-2
v_call: TRBV18

cdr3_aa: CASSPYDRGLSYEQYF
d_call: TRBD1
j_call: TRBJ2-7
v_call: TRBV4-1

cdr3_aa: CASSLDGAGNQPQHF
d_call: -
j_call: TRBJ1-5
v_call: TRBV7-2

cdr3_aa: CASSLVQNYGYTF
d_call: -
j_call: TRBJ1-2
v_call: TRBV5-1

cdr3_aa: CASSLVPGLAGDTDTQYF
d_call: TRBD2
j_call: TRBJ2-3
v_call: TRBV7-3